These 22 T cell receptor beta chains originate from one sample sequenced in a study of OX40 agonist ivuxolimab in advanced cancers. The method was immunoSEQ multiplex PCR; TCRdb's version includes in-frame clones alone and lacks a portion of them. The repertoire holds roughly 73,000 clones, approximately 86% seen once, with 2% to 2.5% in the top ten. The sample was CD4+ or CD8+ T cells sorted from blood, taken in a trial of the OX40 agonist ivuxolimab. Receptors originate from an adult with an advanced solid tumor such as melanoma, head and neck, liver or kidney cancer.

CDR3 loop: CASSPVGGTNTGELFF. The DNA of the CDR3 is TGTGCCAGCAGCCCGGTCGGAGGGACGAACACCGGGGAGCTGTTTTTT. This chain uses TRBV5-4 with TRBJ2-2; D perhaps matches TRBD2 (6 bases). Trimming shortened V by 4 bases and J by 0 bases, and 13 bases separated the two germline ends. Looked up from germline, CDR1 is SGHNT and CDR2 is YYREEE (reference sequence). The CDR3 is made up of 16 amino acids.

The rearrangement links TRBV2 to TRBJ1-1; TRBD1 matches 7 bases. Per the germline V gene, CDR1 is SNHLY and CDR2 is FYNNEI. The CDR3 is 14 residues long. Trimming took 6 bases from V and 4 from J; bases not matched to a gene: 8. The CDR3 protein is CASRVTGSPTEAFF. CDR3 in DNA: TGTGCCAGCAGGGTGACAGGGAGTCCCACTGAAGCTTTCTTT. The variable domain in full, completed from reference TRBV2 and TRBJ1-1, reads EPEVTQTPSHQVTQMGQEVILRCVPISNHLYFYWYRQILGQKVEFLVSFYNNEISEKSEIFDDQFSVERPDGSNFTLKIRSTKLEDSAMYFCASRVTGSPTEAFFGQGTRLTVV.

The chain employs TRBV6-6 and TRBJ1-1; TRBD1 is a possible D gene (6 bases). In germline, CDR1 is MNHNY, CDR2 SVGAGI (reference sequence). Trimming stripped 4 bases from V and 3 bases from J, with 12 bases between. This CDR3 comprises 14 residues. CDR3 residues: CASSSDNRDTEAFF. CDR3 in DNA: TGTGCCAGCAGTTCGGATAACAGGGACACTGAAGCTTTCTTT.

In its sample, this clone was seen once. This chain connects TRBV4-3 to TRBJ1-2; D might be TRBD1 (6 bases). The CDR3 runs 13 residues. From germline, CDR1 is LGHNA and CDR2 YSLEER. Trimming took 0 bases from V and 8 from J, leaving 10 bases between them. The CDR3 protein is CASSQDGTTGYTF. DNA for the CDR3: TGCGCCAGCAGCCAAGACGGGACAACAGGCTACACCTTC.

This sequence joins TRBV7-9 and TRBJ2-1; either TRBD1 or TRBD2 may fit D (6 bases each). Germline loops: CDR1 SEHNR, CDR2 FQNEAQ (reference sequence). V lost 5 bases and J lost 10, with 15 bases in between. The CDR3 runs 13 residues. The CDR3 sequence is CASSAPGEEEQFF. As DNA, the CDR3 is TGTGCCAGCAGCGCCCCAGGGGAGGAAGAGCAGTTCTTC.

This CDR3 reads CASTGTSGAYEQYF. The CDR3 DNA follows: TGTGCCAGCACTGGGACTAGCGGAGCCTACGAGCAGTACTTC. V gene TRBV2 combines with J gene TRBJ2-7; TRBD2 agrees at 11 bases. The CDR3 runs 14 residues. V lost 7 bases, J lost 2 bases, and 4 bases stayed unmatched. Per the germline V gene, CDR1 is SNHLY and CDR2 is FYNNEI.

The chain links TRBV18 to TRBJ2-2; either TRBD1 or TRBD2 may fit D (5 bases each). CDR1 and CDR2 (germline): KGHSH, LQKENI. Trimming shortened V by 4 bases and J by 7 bases, and 13 bases separated the two germline ends. The CDR3 runs 14 residues. Written as DNA, the CDR3 is TGTGCCAGCTCACAGGGACGTGAGAACGGGGAGCTGTTTTTT. As protein: CASSQGRENGELFF. The full variable domain, completed using reference TRBV18 and TRBJ2-2, is NAGVMQNPRHLVRRRGQEARLRCSPMKGHSHVYWYRQLPEEGLKFMVYLQKENIIDESGMPKERFSAEFPKEGPSILRIQQVVRGDSAAYFCASSQGRENGELFFGEGSRLTVL.

The chain has TRBV2 and TRBJ1-1; 8 bases match TRBD1. CDR1 is SNHLY, CDR2 FYNNEI, per germline. This CDR3 is 16 amino acids long. The junction had 8 bases not matched to a gene; V was cut back by 5 bases and J by 0 bases. The CDR3: CASSLGTGLLNTEAFF. CDR3 sequence (DNA): TGTGCCAGCAGTCTCGGGACAGGTCTATTGAACACTGAAGCTTTCTTT.

The CDR3 is CASSLQHLRSTEAFF. CDR3 coding DNA: TGTGCCAGCAGCTTACAACACCTTAGAAGCACTGAAGCTTTCTTT. The chain recombines TRBV7-2 with TRBJ1-1; D is ambiguous. This CDR3 is 15 amino acids long. The V end lost 2 bases, the J end lost 4 bases, and 14 bases lay between the germline ends. CDR1 and CDR2 (germline): SGHTA, FQGNSA. The complete variable domain, with remaining parts taken from reference TRBV7-2 and TRBJ1-1, reads GAGVSQSPSNKVTEKGKDVELRCDPISGHTALYWYRQSLGQGLEFLIYFQGNSAPDKSGLPSDRFSAERTGGSVSTLTIQRTQQEDSAVYLCASSLQHLRSTEAFFGQGTRLTVV.

This chain links TRBV2 with TRBJ2-7; 9 bases align to TRBD2. The V segment lost 0 bases and the J segment 7 bases; nucleotides outside the gene matches: 7. The CDR3 runs 15 residues. In germline, CDR1 is SNHLY, CDR2 FYNNEI. The CDR3 DNA follows: TGTGCCAGCAGTGAAGCTTTAGCGGGAGTCGGAGAGCAGTACTTC. Translated, it gives CASSEALAGVGEQYF.

The chain has TRBV27 and TRBJ1-1; a possible D gene is TRBD1 (6 bases). V gave up 5 bases and J gave up 0 bases, with 13 bases separating them. There are 15 residues in the CDR3. Germline CDR1 MNHEY, CDR2 SMNVEV (reference sequence). For the CDR3, the DNA is TGTGCCAGCAGTACCACCGGGACATTGAACACTGAAGCTTTCTTT. The encoded protein is CASSTTGTLNTEAFF.

The chain uses TRBV5-1 and TRBJ2-7; D may be TRBD2 (6 bases). V lost 4 bases and J 3 bases, leaving 17 bases between the germline ends. CDR1 is SGHRS, CDR2 YFSETQ, per germline. The CDR3 consists of 15 residues. CDR3 in amino acids: CASSPTGTPFYEQYF. CDR3 bases: TGCGCCAGCAGCCCAACCGGGACTCCCTTCTACGAGCAGTACTTC.

The chain recombines TRBV27 with TRBJ2-3, with a tentative D call TRBD2 (6 bases). V was trimmed by 8 bases and J by 2 bases, leaving 14 bases between them. In germline, CDR1 is MNHEY, CDR2 SMNVEV (reference sequence). This CDR3 contains 14 residues. The CDR3 spells CASGDWRSTDTQYF. CDR3 DNA sequence: TGTGCCAGCGGGGACTGGCGGTCCACAGATACGCAGTATTTT.

The rearrangement uses TRBV2 and TRBJ1-4; D remains ambiguous. Germline V lookup: CDR1 SNHLY, CDR2 FYNNEI. The ends were cut back, 6 bases at V and 7 bases at J, with 9 bases in the middle. The CDR3 covers 12 residues. The CDR3 coding sequence is TGTGCCAGCAGATTAAGGATTGAAAAACTGTTTTTT. Translation gives CASRLRIEKLFF.

This chain joins TRBV29-1 and TRBJ1-1, with D maybe TRBD1 (6 bases). The CDR3 runs to 11 residues. With 8 bases removed from V and 4 bases from J, the gap between germline ends came to 11 bases. The germline CDR1 and CDR2 sequences are SQVTM and ANQGSEA. CDR3 DNA: TGCAGCTGGGGCAGGGGCACTGAAGCTTTCTTT. Protein sequence: CSWGRGTEAFF.

The chain has TRBV18 and TRBJ2-7, with a possible D match to TRBD1 (6 bases). Looked up from germline, CDR1 is KGHSH and CDR2 is LQKENI. The length of the CDR3 is 14 residues. The germline V and J ends were trimmed by 5 bases and 5 bases, with 16 bases remaining between them. In DNA form, the CDR3 reads TGTGCCAGCTCAAGAGAGACAGGACGAGACGAGCAGTACTTC. As protein: CASSRETGRDEQYF.

This rearrangement joins TRBV4-1 to TRBJ1-5; TRBD1 aligns across 11 bases. CDR1 and CDR2 (germline): MGHRA, YSYEKL. CDR3 length equals 15 residues. The J segment lost 6 bases and the V segment lost 4 bases, leaving 5 bases of the junction unmatched. CDR3 protein: CASSRDRGSGQPQHF. The CDR3 DNA reads as TGCGCCAGCAGCCGGGACAGGGGGAGCGGTCAGCCCCAGCATTTT.

The DNA for the CDR3 is TGTGCCAGCAGCCCCCAGGGGCAGGGGAACACCGGGGAGCTGTTTTTT. It codes for CASSPQGQGNTGELFF. The rearrangement joins TRBV7-9 to TRBJ2-2, with a possible D match to TRBD1 (6 bases). Germline lookup yields CDR1 SEHNR and CDR2 FQNEAQ (reference sequence). The CDR3 is 16 amino acids. The V and J ends lost 5 bases and 1 base respectively, with 14 bases between them.

This chain links TRBV11-2 with TRBJ2-5, with D unclear. CDR3 size: 14 residues. V dropped 2 bases and J dropped 5 bases, with 12 bases sitting between them. The germline V gene has CDR1 SGHAT and CDR2 FQNNGV. In nucleotides, the CDR3 is TGTGCCAGCAGCTTAACGGGTATCGGGGAGACCCAGTACTTC. This gives the protein CASSLTGIGETQYF. Looking up the rest from reference TRBV11-2 and TRBJ2-5 gives the full variable domain: EAGVAQSPRYKIIEKRQSVAFWCNPISGHATLYWYQQILGQGPKLLIQFQNNGVVDDSQLPKDRFSAERLKGVDSTLKIQPAKLEDSAVYLCASSLTGIGETQYFGPGTRLLVL.

The chain combines TRBV5-4 with TRBJ1-5, with D hard to call. The CDR3 length is 12 residues. V was clipped by 3 bases and J by 3 bases, with 4 bases between them. Germline V lookup: CDR1 SGHNT, CDR2 YYREEE (reference sequence). Here the CDR3 reads CASSSPNQPQHF. CDR3 DNA sequence: TGTGCCAGCAGCTCGCCCAATCAGCCCCAGCATTTT.

The V call is TRBV6-5, the J call TRBJ2-7; tentatively, D is TRBD1 or TRBD2 (6 bases each). Trimming shortened V by 5 bases and J by 3 bases, and 14 bases separated the two germline ends. Germline CDR1 reads MNHEY; CDR2 reads SVGAGI. The CDR3 length is 14 residues. CDR3 DNA: TGTGCCAGCAGTCTCAGGGGCGGGATCTACGAGCAGTACTTC. Translated: CASSLRGGIYEQYF.

The chain recombines TRBV2 with TRBJ1-5, with D unresolved. CDR1 is SNHLY, CDR2 FYNNEI, per germline. There are 15 residues in the CDR3. Trimming removed 0 bases from V and 6 bases from J, with 12 bases in between. CDR3: CASSEARARGQPQHF. The CDR3 region has the DNA TGTGCCAGCAGTGAAGCGCGGGCTCGGGGTCAGCCCCAGCATTTT.